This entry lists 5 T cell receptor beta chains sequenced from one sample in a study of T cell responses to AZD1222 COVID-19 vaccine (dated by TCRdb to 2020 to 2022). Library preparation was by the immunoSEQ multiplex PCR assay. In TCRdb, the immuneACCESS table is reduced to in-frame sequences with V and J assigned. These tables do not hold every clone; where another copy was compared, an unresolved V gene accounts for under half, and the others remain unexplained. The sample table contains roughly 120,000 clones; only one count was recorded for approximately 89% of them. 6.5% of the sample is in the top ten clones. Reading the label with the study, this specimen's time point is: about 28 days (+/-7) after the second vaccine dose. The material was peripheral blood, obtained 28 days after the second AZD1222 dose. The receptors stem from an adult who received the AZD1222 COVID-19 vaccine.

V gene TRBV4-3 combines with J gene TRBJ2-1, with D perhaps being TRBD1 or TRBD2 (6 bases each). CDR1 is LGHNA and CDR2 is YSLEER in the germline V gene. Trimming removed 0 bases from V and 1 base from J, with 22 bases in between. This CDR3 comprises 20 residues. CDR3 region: CASSQDPPRRGHRSYNEQFF. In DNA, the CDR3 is TGCGCCAGCAGCCAAGATCCCCCCCGGAGGGGACACCGGTCCTACAATGAGCAGTTCTTC.

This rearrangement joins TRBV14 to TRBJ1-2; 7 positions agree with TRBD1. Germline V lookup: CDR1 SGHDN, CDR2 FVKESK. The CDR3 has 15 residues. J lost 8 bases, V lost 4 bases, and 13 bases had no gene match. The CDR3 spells CASSLGTASASGYTF. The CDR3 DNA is TGTGCCAGCAGCCTTGGGACAGCCAGTGCAAGCGGCTACACCTTC.

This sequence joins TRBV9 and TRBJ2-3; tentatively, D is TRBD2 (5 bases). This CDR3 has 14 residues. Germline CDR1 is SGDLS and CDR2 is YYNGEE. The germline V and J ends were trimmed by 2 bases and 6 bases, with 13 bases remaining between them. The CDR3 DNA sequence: TGTGCCAGCAGCGTGGACTCCTACTTGGATACGCAGTATTTT. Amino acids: CASSVDSYLDTQYF.

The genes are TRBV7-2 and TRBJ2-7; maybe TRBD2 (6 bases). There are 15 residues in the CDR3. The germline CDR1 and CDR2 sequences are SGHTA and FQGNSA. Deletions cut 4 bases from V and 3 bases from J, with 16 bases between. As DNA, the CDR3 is TGTGCCAGCAGCTCCCCCGCGGGACTCGGCTACGAGCAGTACTTC. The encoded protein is CASSSPAGLGYEQYF. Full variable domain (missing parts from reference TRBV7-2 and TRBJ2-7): GAGVSQSPSNKVTEKGKDVELRCDPISGHTALYWYRQSLGQGLEFLIYFQGNSAPDKSGLPSDRFSAERTGGSVSTLTIQRTQQEDSAVYLCASSSPAGLGYEQYFGPGTRLTVT.

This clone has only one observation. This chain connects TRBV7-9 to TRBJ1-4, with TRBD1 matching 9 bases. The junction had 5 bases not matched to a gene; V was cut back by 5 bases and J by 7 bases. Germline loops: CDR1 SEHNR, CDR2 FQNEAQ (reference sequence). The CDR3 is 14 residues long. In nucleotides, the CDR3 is TGTGCCAGCAGCCGCCGGACAGGGGCTGAAAAACTGTTTTTT. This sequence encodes CASSRRTGAEKLFF.